The 27 T cell receptor beta chains presented below share a single source sample, sequenced in a study of blood T cell repertoires in COVID-19. The table came from immunoSEQ multiplex PCR; TCRdb's copy has only in-frame clones and leaves some out. The data show about 77,000 clones, with about 88% seen just once and about 17% held by the top ten. The sample taken for sequencing was peripheral blood. These receptors came from a woman of 80 years or more with active or convalescent COVID-19.

This chain joins TRBV2 and TRBJ2-2; 7 positions agree with TRBD1. Germline loops: CDR1 SNHLY, CDR2 FYNNEI. The V and J ends lost 6 bases and 1 base, in that order; junction bases with no gene match: 5. This CDR3 region has 15 residues. This CDR3 reads CASRAGTVNTGELFF. CDR3 nucleotide sequence: TGTGCCAGCAGGGCCGGGACAGTGAACACCGGGGAGCTGTTTTTT.

V usage is TRBV28 and J usage is TRBJ1-5; 8 positions match TRBD1. This CDR3 is 14 amino acids long. Germline V lookup: CDR1 MDHEN, CDR2 SYDVKM. V lost 7 bases and J lost 3; bases outside the gene matches: 5. This CDR3 reads CASIGQGLNQPQHF. CDR3 DNA: TGTGCCAGCATAGGACAGGGACTCAATCAGCCCCAGCATTTT. Full variable domain (outside the CDR3, taken from reference TRBV28 and TRBJ1-5): DVKVTQSSRYLVKRTGEKVFLECVQDMDHENMFWYRQDPGLGLRLIYFSYDVKMKEKGDIPEGYSVSREKKERFSLILESASTNQTSMYLCASIGQGLNQPQHFGDGTRLSIL.

The chain has TRBV28 and TRBJ1-3; D ambiguous. CDR3 length: 14 amino acids. CDR1 and CDR2 (germline): MDHEN, SYDVKM. V dropped 5 bases and J dropped 0 bases, with 8 bases sitting between them. The CDR3 DNA reads TGTGCCAGCAGTCTAGTCTACTCTGGAAACACCATATATTTT. Residues: CASSLVYSGNTIYF.

This chain connects TRBV6-1 to TRBJ2-7; tentative D call: TRBD2 (5 bases). This CDR3 has 16 amino acids. V lost 1 base to trimming and J lost 1 base, with 14 bases between them. The V gene's germline CDR1 is MNHNS and CDR2 SASEGT. DNA for the CDR3: TGTGCCAGCAGTGAAGAGAGGGTGGGCCGATCCTACGAGCAGTACTTC. Amino acid sequence: CASSEERVGRSYEQYF.

This sequence joins TRBV6-5 and TRBJ1-1; D is unclear. CDR3 length equals 13 residues. Germline lookup yields CDR1 MNHEY and CDR2 SVGAGI. Trimming pared 10 bases from V and 1 base from J, leaving 13 bases between. As DNA, the CDR3 is TGTGCCACCCTTTTAACAGAGAACACTGAAGCTTTCTTT. Translation gives CATLLTENTEAFF.

V usage is TRBV5-1 and J usage is TRBJ2-2, with TRBD1 identical over 8 bases. CDR3 length: 16 residues. The germline gives CDR1 SGHRS, CDR2 YFSETQ. V shed 2 bases and J 1 base; nucleotides not matched to a gene: 4. CDR3 loop: CASSFYGQGNTGELFF. As DNA, the CDR3 is TGCGCCAGCAGCTTTTATGGACAGGGGAACACCGGGGAGCTGTTTTTT.

This rearrangement joins TRBV28 to TRBJ2-7, with D possibly TRBD1 on 6 matching bases. The CDR3 is 11 residues long. CDR1 is MDHEN, CDR2 SYDVKM, per germline. The ends were cut back, 3 bases at V and 10 bases at J, with 10 bases in the middle. CDR3 DNA: TGTGCCAGCAGTTTCCCGACAGGACAGTACTTC. It translates to CASSFPTGQYF.

J is TRBJ1-2 and V is TRBV5-3; D not resolved. TRBV5-3 is an ORF; its function is uncertain. V lost 4 bases and J 4 bases, leaving 17 bases between the germline ends. CDR3 size: 15 residues. As DNA, the CDR3 is TGTGCCAGAAGCCGGAGGATAGGGCACTTCTATGGCTACACCTTC. Residues: CARSRRIGHFYGYTF.

This rearrangement joins TRBV29-1 to TRBJ1-2; D might be TRBD1 (5 bases). Trimming stripped 2 bases from V and 6 bases from J, with 13 bases between. CDR1 and CDR2 from the germline V gene are SQVTM and ANQGSEA. The CDR3 has 13 amino acids. CDR3 sequence (DNA): TGCAGCGTTGAACGGTATACAGGAGATGGCTACACCTTC. Protein: CSVERYTGDGYTF.

This chain links TRBV7-2 with TRBJ1-5, with D possibly TRBD1 on 5 matching bases. This CDR3 contains 14 residues. Trimming left V 5 bases short and J 1 base short, with 9 bases between. Looked up from germline, CDR1 is SGHTA and CDR2 is FQGNSA. The CDR3 DNA sequence: TGTGCCAGCAGCGATCGGGGGAGCAATCAGCCCCAGCATTTT. This codes for CASSDRGSNQPQHF.

J is TRBJ2-3 and V is TRBV2; TRBD2 aligns across 7 bases. V shed 6 bases and J 2 bases; nucleotides not matched to a gene: 8. The CDR3 extends over 15 amino acids. Per germline, CDR1 SNHLY and CDR2 FYNNEI. This CDR3 reads CASSERGSITDTQYF. DNA for the CDR3: TGTGCCAGCAGCGAGCGGGGTTCGATCACAGATACGCAGTATTTT.

V and J are TRBV9 and TRBJ1-1; TRBD1 agrees at 8 bases. V shed 4 bases, J shed 1 base, and the junction held 6 bases outside the gene matches. In germline, CDR1 is SGDLS, CDR2 YYNGEE. CDR3 length equals 15 residues. The CDR3 DNA sequence: TGTGCCAGCAGCCCCAGGGGGCATGGGAACACTGAAGCTTTCTTT. Amino acid sequence: CASSPRGHGNTEAFF.

V and J are TRBV5-4 and TRBJ2-7; no definite D call. The CDR3 covers 14 residues. Germline CDR1 is SGHNT and CDR2 is YYREEE (reference sequence). V lost 1 base to trimming and J lost 0 bases, with 8 bases between them. The CDR3 region is CASSLLTDSYEQYF. The CDR3 bases are TGTGCCAGCAGCTTGTTAACAGACTCCTACGAGCAGTACTTC.

This chain uses TRBV5-1 with TRBJ2-5; 8 nucleotides align to TRBD1. This CDR3 comprises 14 residues. Germline V gene lookup returns CDR1 SGHRS and CDR2 YFSETQ. Losses at the gene ends were 6 bases for V and 3 bases for J; bases not matched to a gene: 7. The CDR3 sequence is CASTQLTGEETQYF. The CDR3 nucleotides are TGCGCCAGCACACAATTGACAGGGGAAGAGACCCAGTACTTC.

This chain uses TRBV7-9 with TRBJ1-2; a possible D gene is TRBD1 (6 bases). The CDR3 is 13 residues long. Trimming took off 4 bases at V and 2 bases at J, with 8 bases between the two ends. CDR1 is SEHNR, CDR2 FQNEAQ, per germline (reference sequence). The CDR3 loop reads CASSSTGNYGYTF. The CDR3 bases are TGTGCCAGCAGCTCTACAGGGAACTATGGCTACACCTTC.

This sequence joins TRBV4-3 and TRBJ2-3, with 12 bases that match TRBD2. CDR3 length equals 18 residues. CDR1 and CDR2 (germline): LGHNA, YSLEER. The trim removed 4 bases at V and 0 bases at J, leaving 8 bases unmatched. DNA of the CDR3: TGCGCCAGCAGCCGCCAGACTAGCGGGGGCCCTAGCACAGATACGCAGTATTTT. Its protein is CASSRQTSGGPSTDTQYF.

The chain links TRBV5-1 to TRBJ2-6; a weak D match, TRBD2 (5 bases). The CDR3 has 15 residues. Looked up from germline, CDR1 is SGHRS and CDR2 is YFSETQ. Trimming removed 0 bases from V and 5 bases from J, with 9 bases in between. The CDR3 protein is CASSLAGGRANVLTF. In nucleotides, the CDR3 is TGCGCCAGCAGCTTGGCCGGAGGACGGGCCAACGTCCTGACTTTC. Together with reference TRBV5-1 and TRBJ2-6, the CDR3 gives the full variable domain: KAGVTQTPRYLIKTRGQQVTLSCSPISGHRSVSWYQQTPGQGLQFLFEYFSETQRNKGNFPGRFSGRQFSNSRSEMNVSTLELGDSALYLCASSLAGGRANVLTFGAGSRLTVL.

The CDR3 is CAISQGDYGYTF. CDR3 coding DNA: TGTGCCATCAGTCAGGGGGACTATGGCTACACCTTC. The V call is TRBV10-3, the J call TRBJ1-2; TRBD1 matches 7 bases. Germline CDR1 ENHRY, CDR2 SYGVKD. The V gene end was trimmed by 5 bases and the J gene end by 3 bases; junction bases not matched to a gene: 0. The CDR3 loop spans 12 amino acids.

This clone was seen more than once but under ten times. This chain links TRBV9 with TRBJ1-2, with 11 bases fitting TRBD1. The CDR3 runs to 15 residues. With 3 bases clipped from V and 3 bases from J, the junction kept 4 bases outside the gene matches. Germline loops: CDR1 SGDLS, CDR2 YYNGEE. Here the CDR3 reads CASSDRTGGYYGYTF. DNA for the CDR3: TGTGCCAGCAGCGATAGGACAGGGGGCTACTATGGCTACACCTTC.

The gene calls are TRBV6-2 or TRBV6-3 and TRBJ1-2; unclear D gene. The CDR3 is 11 residues long. Germline lookup yields CDR1 MNHEY and CDR2 SVGEGT. V lost 4 bases and J lost 3, with 3 bases in between. CDR3 DNA: TGTGCCAGCAGTTTCGACTATGGCTACACCTTC. This gives the protein CASSFDYGYTF.

The V gene is TRBV20-1, the J gene TRBJ1-6, with D tentatively TRBD1 (5 bases). The CDR3 has 11 residues. CDR1 is DFQATT, CDR2 SNEGSKA, per germline (reference sequence). Deletions cut 5 bases from V and 11 bases from J, with 10 bases between. The CDR3 DNA reads TGCAGTGCTGGTCAGGGTACACCCCTCCACTTT. This codes for CSAGQGTPLHF.

The chain uses TRBV28 and TRBJ2-3, with D maybe TRBD1 (8 bases). The CDR3 runs 16 residues. CDR1 is MDHEN and CDR2 is SYDVKM in the germline V gene. The V and J ends lost 6 bases and 2 bases respectively, with 18 bases between them. CDR3 sequence: CASRPAGDRLTDTQYF. The CDR3 region has the DNA TGTGCCAGCAGGCCGGCGGGGGACAGGCTCACAGATACGCAGTATTTT.

The CDR3 DNA reads TGCGCCAGCAGCTTGGATCAGGGAGGGGGTTCACCCCTCCACTTT. It encodes CASSLDQGGGSPLHF. The chain links TRBV5-1 to TRBJ1-6; D is possibly TRBD1 (6 bases). Germline CDR1 SGHRS, CDR2 YFSETQ. The CDR3 is made up of 15 amino acids. The V and J ends lost 0 bases and 9 bases respectively, with 13 bases between them.

The rearrangement uses TRBV9 and TRBJ2-2; D not resolved. V lost 0 bases, J lost 3 bases, and 3 bases lay in between. Germline CDR1 and CDR2: SGDLS and YYNGEE. This CDR3 comprises 13 residues. CDR3 sequence: CASSVADTGELFF. Written as DNA, the CDR3 is TGTGCCAGCAGCGTAGCGGACACCGGGGAGCTGTTTTTT.

The V call is TRBV28, the J call TRBJ1-2, with D possibly being TRBD1 (5 bases). This CDR3 has 12 residues. V lost 3 bases, J lost 6 bases, and 8 bases lay in between. Germline lookup yields CDR1 MDHEN and CDR2 SYDVKM. The CDR3 reads CASSFRVHGYTF. CDR3 DNA: TGTGCCAGCAGTTTCAGGGTGCATGGCTACACCTTC.

The sample holds a few counts of this clone. The V gene is TRBV7-9, the J gene TRBJ1-4; D ambiguous. From germline, CDR1 is SEHNR and CDR2 FQNEAQ (reference sequence). The CDR3 runs 15 residues. V was clipped by 5 bases and J by 4 bases, with 14 bases between them. The CDR3 region has the DNA TGTGCCAGCAGCCGAGACGGCGGGGTTAATGAAAAACTGTTTTTT. Residues: CASSRDGGVNEKLFF.

The chain is built from TRBV3-1 (or the pseudogene TRBV3-2) and TRBJ1-6; maybe TRBD1 (5 bases). Germline assignment: CDR1 LGHDT and CDR2 YNNKEL (reference sequence). The CDR3 has 16 amino acids. V gave up 0 bases and J gave up 8 bases, with 14 bases separating them. CDR3 region: CASSQDTGGEDSPLHF. The CDR3 nucleotides read TGTGCCAGCAGCCAAGATACGGGGGGGGAGGATTCACCCCTCCACTTT.